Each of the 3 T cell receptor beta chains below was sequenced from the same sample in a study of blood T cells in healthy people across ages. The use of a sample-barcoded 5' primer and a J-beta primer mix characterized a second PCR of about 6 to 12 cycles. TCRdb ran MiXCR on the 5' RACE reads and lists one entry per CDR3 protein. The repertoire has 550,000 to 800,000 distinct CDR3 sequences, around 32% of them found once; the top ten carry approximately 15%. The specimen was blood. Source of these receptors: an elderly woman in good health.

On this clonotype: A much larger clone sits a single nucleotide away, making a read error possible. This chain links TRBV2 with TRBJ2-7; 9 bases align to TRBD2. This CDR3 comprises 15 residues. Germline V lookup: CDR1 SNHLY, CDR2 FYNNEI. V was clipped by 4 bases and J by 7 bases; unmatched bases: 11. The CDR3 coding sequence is TGTGCCAGCAGTGGGAGCGGGGGGTCTTACAATGAGCAGTACTTC. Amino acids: CASSGSGGSYNEQYF.

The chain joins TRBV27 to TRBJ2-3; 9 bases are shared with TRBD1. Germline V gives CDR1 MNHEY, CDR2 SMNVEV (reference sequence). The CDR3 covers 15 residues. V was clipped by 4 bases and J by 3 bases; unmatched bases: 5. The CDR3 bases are TGTGCCAGCAGTTGGGCCGGGACAGGGACAGATACGCAGTATTTT. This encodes CASSWAGTGTDTQYF.

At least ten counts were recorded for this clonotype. This CDR3 reads CASRKGHPADTQYF. The CDR3 nucleotides are TGTGCCAGCAGGAAAGGACATCCCGCAGATACGCAGTATTTT. The gene calls are TRBV6-1 and TRBJ2-3; a possible D gene is TRBD1 (5 bases). V gave up 6 bases and J gave up 4 bases, with 14 bases separating them. Germline assignment: CDR1 MNHNS and CDR2 SASEGT. This CDR3 is 14 amino acids long.